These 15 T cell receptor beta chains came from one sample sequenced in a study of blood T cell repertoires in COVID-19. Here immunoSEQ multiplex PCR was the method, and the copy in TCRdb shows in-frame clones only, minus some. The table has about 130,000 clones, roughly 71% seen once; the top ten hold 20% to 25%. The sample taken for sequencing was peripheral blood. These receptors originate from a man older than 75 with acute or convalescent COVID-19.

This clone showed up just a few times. CDR3 amino acids: CASSDSGTNNSPLHF. The CDR3 DNA reads TGTGCCAGCAGTGATTCAGGTACAAATAATTCACCCCTCCACTTT. V usage is TRBV6-1 and J usage is TRBJ1-6; D ambiguous. Trimming left V 3 bases short and J 5 bases short, with 11 bases between. Germline lookup yields CDR1 MNHNS and CDR2 SASEGT. This CDR3 is 15 amino acids long.

The CDR3 sequence is CASSLAGQPIYEQYF. CDR3 sequence (DNA): TGCGCCAGCAGCTTGGCCGGACAGCCAATCTACGAGCAGTACTTC. The J gene is TRBJ2-7, the V gene TRBV5-1, with D perhaps TRBD1 (6 bases). Germline CDR1 SGHRS, CDR2 YFSETQ. Trimming took off 0 bases at V and 3 bases at J, with 13 bases between the two ends. This CDR3 region has 15 residues.

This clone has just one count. The CDR3: CASSRDNNQPQHF. Written as DNA, the CDR3 is TGTGCCAGCAGTCGGGACAACAATCAGCCCCAGCATTTT. The chain joins TRBV6-5 to TRBJ1-5, with D possibly being TRBD1 (6 bases). Germline V gene lookup returns CDR1 MNHEY and CDR2 SVGAGI. Trimming cost V 5 bases and J 3 bases, with 8 bases left between them. The CDR3 is 13 residues long.

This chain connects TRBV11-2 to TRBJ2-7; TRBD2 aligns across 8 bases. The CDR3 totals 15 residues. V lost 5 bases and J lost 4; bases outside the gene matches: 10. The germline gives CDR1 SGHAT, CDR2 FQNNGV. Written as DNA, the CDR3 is TGTGCCAGCAGCCCCCGGGTAGCGGGGAGTTACGAGCAGTACTTC. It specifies CASSPRVAGSYEQYF. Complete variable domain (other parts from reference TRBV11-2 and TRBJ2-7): EAGVAQSPRYKIIEKRQSVAFWCNPISGHATLYWYQQILGQGPKLLIQFQNNGVVDDSQLPKDRFSAERLKGVDSTLKIQPAKLEDSAVYLCASSPRVAGSYEQYFGPGTRLTVT.

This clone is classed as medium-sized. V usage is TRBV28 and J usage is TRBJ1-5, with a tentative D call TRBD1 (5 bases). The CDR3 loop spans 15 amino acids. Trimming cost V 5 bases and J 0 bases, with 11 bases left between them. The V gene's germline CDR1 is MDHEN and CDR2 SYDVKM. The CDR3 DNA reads TGTGCCAGCAGTCCCCTAAGGGGTAGCAATCAGCCCCAGCATTTT. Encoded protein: CASSPLRGSNQPQHF.

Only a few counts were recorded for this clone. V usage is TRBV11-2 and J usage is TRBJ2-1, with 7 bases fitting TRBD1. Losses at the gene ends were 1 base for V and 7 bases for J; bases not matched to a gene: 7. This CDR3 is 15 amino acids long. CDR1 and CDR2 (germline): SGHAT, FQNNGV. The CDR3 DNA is TGTGCCAGCAGCTTAGGACTGACAGGGCTGAATGAGCAGTTCTTC. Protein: CASSLGLTGLNEQFF.

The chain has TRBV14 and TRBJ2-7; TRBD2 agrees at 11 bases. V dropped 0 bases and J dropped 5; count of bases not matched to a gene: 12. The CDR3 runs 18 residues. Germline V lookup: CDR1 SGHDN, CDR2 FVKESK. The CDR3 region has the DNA TGTGCCAGCAGCCAAGAAATTGGAGAGACTAGCGGGGTCCACGAGCAGTACTTC. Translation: CASSQEIGETSGVHEQYF.

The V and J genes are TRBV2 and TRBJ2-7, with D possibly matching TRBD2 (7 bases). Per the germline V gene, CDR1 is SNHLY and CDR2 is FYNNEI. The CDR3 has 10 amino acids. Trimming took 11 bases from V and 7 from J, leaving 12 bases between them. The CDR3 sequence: CASGEGEQYF. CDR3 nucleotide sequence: TGTGCCTCAGGGGAGGGTGAGCAGTACTTC.

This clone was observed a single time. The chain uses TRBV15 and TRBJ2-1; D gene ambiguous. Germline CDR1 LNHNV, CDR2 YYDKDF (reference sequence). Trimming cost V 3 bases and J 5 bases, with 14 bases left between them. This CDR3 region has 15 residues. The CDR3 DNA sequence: TGTGCCACCAGCAGGACACTTGGCGCCCACAATGAGCAGTTCTTC. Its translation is CATSRTLGAHNEQFF.

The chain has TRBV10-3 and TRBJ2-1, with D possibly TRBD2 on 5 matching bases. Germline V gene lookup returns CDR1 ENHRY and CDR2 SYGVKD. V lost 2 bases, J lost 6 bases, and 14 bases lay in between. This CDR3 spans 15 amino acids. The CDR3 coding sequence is TGTGCCATCAGTGAGGAAGAAGGGCGGGTCAATGAGCAGTTCTTC. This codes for CAISEEEGRVNEQFF.

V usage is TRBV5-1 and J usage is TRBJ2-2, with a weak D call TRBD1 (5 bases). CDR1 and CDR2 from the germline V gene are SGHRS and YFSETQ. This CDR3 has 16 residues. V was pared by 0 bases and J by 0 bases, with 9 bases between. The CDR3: CASSLAGAANTGELFF. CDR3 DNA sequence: TGCGCCAGCAGCTTGGCTGGGGCCGCGAACACCGGGGAGCTGTTTTTT.

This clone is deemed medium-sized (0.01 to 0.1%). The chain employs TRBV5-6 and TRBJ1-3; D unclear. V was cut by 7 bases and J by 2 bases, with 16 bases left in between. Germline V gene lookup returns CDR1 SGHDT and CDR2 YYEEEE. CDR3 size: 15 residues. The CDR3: CASGLYGPTGNTIYF. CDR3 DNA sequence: TGTGCCAGCGGACTGTACGGACCGACTGGAAACACCATATATTTT.

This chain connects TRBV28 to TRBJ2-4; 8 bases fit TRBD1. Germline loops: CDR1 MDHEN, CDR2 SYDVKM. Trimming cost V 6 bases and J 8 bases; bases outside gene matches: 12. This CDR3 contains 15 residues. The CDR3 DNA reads TGTGCCAGCAGCCTCCTCTCGCAGGGGGCTTACATTCAGTACTTC. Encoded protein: CASSLLSQGAYIQYF.

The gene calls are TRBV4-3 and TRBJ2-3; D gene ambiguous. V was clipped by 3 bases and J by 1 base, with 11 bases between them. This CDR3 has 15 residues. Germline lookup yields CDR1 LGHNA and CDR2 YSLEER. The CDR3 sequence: CASSQAVLGTDTQYF. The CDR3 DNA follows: TGCGCCAGCAGCCAGGCGGTCCTGGGCACAGATACGCAGTATTTT.

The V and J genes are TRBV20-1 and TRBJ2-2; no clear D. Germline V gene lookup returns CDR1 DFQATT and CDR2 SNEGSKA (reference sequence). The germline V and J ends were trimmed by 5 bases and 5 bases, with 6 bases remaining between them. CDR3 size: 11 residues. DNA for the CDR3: TGCAGTGCTCCACAGACCGGGGAGCTGTTTTTT. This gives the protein CSAPQTGELFF.